The source of this T cell receptor (beta chain) is a study of radiotherapy plus CTLA-4 blockade in lung cancer. Study-wide background: Among enrolled patients, over 15% responded and 30% to 40% achieved disease control.

Study-wide findings and caveats: Early shifts in blood T cell clones, with interferon-beta, reportedly predicted response best. Subsequent to radiotherapy plus ipilimumab, tumor-derived TCR clones underwent expansion in blood.

Focal radiation was given together with CTLA-4 blockade (ipilimumab) to patients with chemo-refractory metastatic non-small-cell lung cancer. TCRdb's table, derived via immunoSEQ multiplex PCR, lists solely in-frame clones and lacks some. This sample has around 91,000 clones, with around 88% found just once. Worth noting for this clone: Its antigen remains unknown.

This specimen consisted of peripheral blood, obtained from a patient treated with radiotherapy plus ipilimumab. This TCR came from a human donor with non-small cell lung cancer that progressed on radiotherapy plus ipilimumab.

CDR3 loop: CASSLTGLYNEKLFF. CDR3 bases: TGTGCCAGCAGTTTGACCGGACTCTATAATGAAAAACTGTTTTTT. This rearrangement joins TRBV27 to TRBJ1-4, with unresolved D. The germline V gene encodes CDR1 MNHEY and CDR2 SMNVEV (reference sequence). This CDR3 has 15 residues. Trimming took 3 bases from V and 4 from J, leaving 12 bases between them. Based on the CDR3 plus reference TRBV27 and TRBJ1-4, the full variable domain is EAQVTQNPRYLITVTGKKLTVTCSQNMNHEYMSWYRQDPGLGLRQIYYSMNVEVTDKGDVPEGYKVSRKEKRNFPLILESPSPNQTSLYFCASSLTGLYNEKLFFGSGTQLSVL.